This T cell receptor (beta chain) was captured by sequencing in a study of B cell selection in AIRE deficiency (dated by TCRdb to the late 2010s). Background for the entire study: Researchers compared TCRbeta repertoires of sorted blood CD4+ conventional T cells and regulatory T cells in AIRE-deficient patients with those in healthy controls. The TCR-sequenced cohort comprised roughly 5 AIRE-deficient APECED patients and roughly 5 healthy control donors. Broad study findings and their caveats: Sequencing covered only TCRbeta chains, and roughly 40% of shared healthy-donor Treg sequences were also present in healthy Tconv, possibly due to differing TCRalpha chains. Around 30% of Treg TCRbeta sequences shared among healthy donors appeared in patient Tconv cells, suggesting diversion of Treg-biased clones into the Tconv compartment. Tconv and Treg cells from AIRE-deficient patients showed TCRBV gene usage, CDR3 length and TCR diversity similar to those of healthy donors. Shared Treg sequences had shorter CDR3s, which reflects a bias toward rearrangements containing few non-templated nucleotide insertions. Among about 3,500 shared Treg TCRbeta sequences, 31.6% were shared exclusively by healthy donors and around 9% exclusively by patients, which suggests that Treg selection is less efficient in the absence of AIRE.

This clone has only one observation. It has no known antigen specificity. Base quality data are lacking; no much larger clone is found one base away. For sorting, conventional CD4 T cells were defined as CD4+CD127+ cells. The AIRE-deficient patients had APECED syndrome. A FACSAria flow cytometer was used to sort the Tconv and Treg cells intended for TCRbeta sequencing. Sorted cells were collected in 5-ml round-bottom polystyrene tubes, and dry cell pellets were stored frozen at -80 degrees C prior to sequencing. CDR1 and CDR2 are drawn from the germline V gene: SGHTA, FQGNSA. The CDR3 starts with the cysteine, ends with the phenylalanine, and has 17 residues. The read is trimmed to its CDR3 DNA, 51 bases read in frame from base 1. Germline trimming: 2 bases from V, 4 bases from J; junction bases outside gene matches: 14. The immunoSEQ platform was used to sequence the TCRbeta chain. Per the source publication's procedure: When conventional T cell repertoires were pooled, patients gave about 11x10^4 distinct in-frame TCRbeta sequences, while healthy donors gave some 130,000. Treg TCRbeta sequences shared by two or more individuals were defined as public, and these public Treg TCRbeta sequences were subsequently searched for in Tconv repertoires. Differences between groups were assessed by Mann-Whitney U tests with Bonferroni-Dunn correction in GraphPad Prism 7.03. Here the immuneACCESS table is served through TCRdb, limited to in-frame sequences with V and J called. Missing clones are a known gap in these copies; in checked studies unresolved V genes cover under half, and the rest lacks a known reason. Clonal size and the V and J genes are those of that table, whereas D and trimming came from the DNA. Recorded for this sample are tens of thousands of clones; 97% of them occurred a single time. 0.17% of the sample lies in the top ten.

The receptor chain draws on TRBV7-2 and TRBJ2-7, with 7 central nucleotides matching TRBD2. The clonotype originates from a human donor with AIRE deficiency. The sequenced sample was conventional CD4+ T cells sorted from PBMCs. The DNA sequence is given as TGTGCCAGCAGCTTAACTTTAGGGCTAGCGGCAAAATACGAGCAGTACTTC. It translates as CASSLTLGLAAKYEQYF.